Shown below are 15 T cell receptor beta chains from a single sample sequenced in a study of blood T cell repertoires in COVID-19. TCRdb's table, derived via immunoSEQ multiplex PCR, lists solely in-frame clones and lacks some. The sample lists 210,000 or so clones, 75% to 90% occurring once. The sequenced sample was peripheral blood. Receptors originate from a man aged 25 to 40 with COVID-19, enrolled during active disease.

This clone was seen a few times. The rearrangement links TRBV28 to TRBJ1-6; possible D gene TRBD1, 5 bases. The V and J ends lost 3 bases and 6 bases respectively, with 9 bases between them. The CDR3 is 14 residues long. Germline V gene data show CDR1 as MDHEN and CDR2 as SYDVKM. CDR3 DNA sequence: TGTGCCAGCAGTTTGAGGGGAGGTAATTCACCCCTCCACTTT. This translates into CASSLRGGNSPLHF.

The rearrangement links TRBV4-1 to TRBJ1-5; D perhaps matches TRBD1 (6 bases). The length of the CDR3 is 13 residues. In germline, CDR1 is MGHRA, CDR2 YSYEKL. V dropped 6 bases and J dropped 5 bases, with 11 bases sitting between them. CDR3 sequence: CASSGQLDQPQHF. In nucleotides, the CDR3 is TGCGCCAGCAGTGGACAGCTTGATCAGCCCCAGCATTTT.

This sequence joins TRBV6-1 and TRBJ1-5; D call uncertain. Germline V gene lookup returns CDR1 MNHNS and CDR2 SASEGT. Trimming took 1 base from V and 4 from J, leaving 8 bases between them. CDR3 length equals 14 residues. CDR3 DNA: TGTGCCAGCAGTGAAGGGAGGGTGAATCAGCCCCAGCATTTT. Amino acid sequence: CASSEGRVNQPQHF.

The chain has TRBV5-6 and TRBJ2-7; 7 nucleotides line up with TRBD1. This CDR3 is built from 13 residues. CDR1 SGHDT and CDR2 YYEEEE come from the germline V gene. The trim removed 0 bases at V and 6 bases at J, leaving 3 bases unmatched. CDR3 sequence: CASSLGRDSEQYF. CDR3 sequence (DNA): TGTGCCAGCAGCTTGGGAAGGGACAGCGAGCAGTACTTC.

CDR3 nucleotide sequence: TGTGCCAGCAGTCTAGGACTAGCGGGAGGAAGCAATGAGCAGTTCTTC. It translates to CASSLGLAGGSNEQFF. V gene TRBV7-2 combines with J gene TRBJ2-1, with TRBD2 matching 14 bases. Unmatched junction bases numbered 7, after V lost 6 bases and J lost 6 bases. CDR1 SGHTA and CDR2 FQGNSA come from the germline V gene. This CDR3 spans 16 amino acids.

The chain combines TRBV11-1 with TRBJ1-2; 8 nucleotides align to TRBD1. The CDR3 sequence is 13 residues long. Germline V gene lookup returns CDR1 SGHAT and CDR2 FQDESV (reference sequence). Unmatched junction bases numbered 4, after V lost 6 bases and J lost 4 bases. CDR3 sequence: CASSYGTGYGYTF. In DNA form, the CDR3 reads TGTGCCAGCAGTTACGGGACAGGCTATGGCTACACCTTC.

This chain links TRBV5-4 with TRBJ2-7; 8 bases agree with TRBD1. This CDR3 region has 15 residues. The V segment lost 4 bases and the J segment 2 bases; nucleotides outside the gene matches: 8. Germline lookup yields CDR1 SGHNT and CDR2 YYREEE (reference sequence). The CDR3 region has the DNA TGTGCCAGCAGCACTAAGACAGGGGCTACCTACGAGCAGTACTTC. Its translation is CASSTKTGATYEQYF.

CDR3 DNA sequence: TGTGCCAGCAGCCCTCAGACTAGTCTCTCCTACGAGCAGTACTTC. Its translation is CASSPQTSLSYEQYF. The chain joins TRBV11-2 to TRBJ2-7, with a tentative D call TRBD2 (6 bases). V was cut by 5 bases and J by 0 bases, with 14 bases left in between. The CDR3 contains 15 residues. Germline assignment: CDR1 SGHAT and CDR2 FQNNGV.

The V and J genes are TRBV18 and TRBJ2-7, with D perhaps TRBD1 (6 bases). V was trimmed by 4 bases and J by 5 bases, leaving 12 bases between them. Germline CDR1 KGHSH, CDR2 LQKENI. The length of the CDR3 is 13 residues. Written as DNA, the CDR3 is TGTGCCAGCTCACAAAACAGGGCCAACGAGCAGTACTTC. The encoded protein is CASSQNRANEQYF.

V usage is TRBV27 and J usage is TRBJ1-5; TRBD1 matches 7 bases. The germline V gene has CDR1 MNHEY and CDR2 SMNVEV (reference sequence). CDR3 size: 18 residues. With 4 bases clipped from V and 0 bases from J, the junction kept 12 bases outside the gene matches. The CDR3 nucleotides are TGTGCCAGCAGTTCCCGACAGGGCCGGAGAAATAGCAATCAGCCCCAGCATTTT. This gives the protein CASSSRQGRRNSNQPQHF.

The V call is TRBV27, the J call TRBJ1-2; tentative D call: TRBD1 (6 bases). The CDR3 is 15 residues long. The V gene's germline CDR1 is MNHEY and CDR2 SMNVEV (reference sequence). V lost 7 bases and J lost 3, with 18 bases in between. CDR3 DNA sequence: TGTGCCAGCACTCAAACGGCAGGGGTTGACTATGGCTACACCTTC. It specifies CASTQTAGVDYGYTF.

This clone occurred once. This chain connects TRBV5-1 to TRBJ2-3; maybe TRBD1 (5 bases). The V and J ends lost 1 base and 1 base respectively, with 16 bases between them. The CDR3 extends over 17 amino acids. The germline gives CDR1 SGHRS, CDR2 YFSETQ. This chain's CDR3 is CASSLTGPGRRTDTQYF. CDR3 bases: TGCGCCAGCAGCTTGACGGGCCCAGGGCGACGCACAGATACGCAGTATTTT. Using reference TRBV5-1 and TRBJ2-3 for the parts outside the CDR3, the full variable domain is KAGVTQTPRYLIKTRGQQVTLSCSPISGHRSVSWYQQTPGQGLQFLFEYFSETQRNKGNFPGRFSGRQFSNSRSEMNVSTLELGDSALYLCASSLTGPGRRTDTQYFGPGTRLTVL.

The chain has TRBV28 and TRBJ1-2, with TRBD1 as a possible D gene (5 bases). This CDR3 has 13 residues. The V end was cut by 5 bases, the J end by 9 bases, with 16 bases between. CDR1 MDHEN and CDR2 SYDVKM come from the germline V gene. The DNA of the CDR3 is TGTGCCAGCAGTGCTATACCGGGACTGCGCTACACCTTC. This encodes CASSAIPGLRYTF.

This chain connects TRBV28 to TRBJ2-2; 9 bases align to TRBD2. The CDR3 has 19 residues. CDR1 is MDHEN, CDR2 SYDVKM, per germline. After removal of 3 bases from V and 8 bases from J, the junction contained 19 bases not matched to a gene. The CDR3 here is CASSLVRSGSQFISGELFF. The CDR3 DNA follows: TGTGCCAGCAGTTTGGTCCGTAGCGGGAGTCAATTCATCTCGGGGGAGCTGTTTTTT.

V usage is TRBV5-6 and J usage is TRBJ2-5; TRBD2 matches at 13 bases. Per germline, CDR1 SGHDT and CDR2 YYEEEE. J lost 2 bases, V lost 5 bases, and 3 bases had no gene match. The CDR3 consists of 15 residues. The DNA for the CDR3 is TGTGCCAGCAGGAGGACTAGCGGGGGACAAGAGACCCAGTACTTC. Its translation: CASRRTSGGQETQYF.